This TCR beta chain is drawn from a study of shared clonotypes between healthy human individuals. Study-level results: Roughly 5% of naive CD4 clonotypes were common to a handful of donors. It was anticipated that sequencing depth would influence how many clonotypes donors shared.

The investigators split CD4+ cells into a CD45RA+ naive subset and a CD45RA-negative memory subset. As concerns this clone: No antigen is known for it.

Assay used: immunoSEQ multiplex PCR; TCRdb lists only in-frame clones, some missing. The sample has over 1.5 million clones, around 98% seen once. With V trimmed by 6 bases and J by 4 bases, 13 bases remained unmatched. The CDR3 loop spans 17 amino acids. CDR1 MNHEY and CDR2 SMNVEV come from the germline V gene (reference sequence). This TCR derives from a man under 40 in good health. Material: naive CD4+ T cells sorted from blood. Subset: CD45RA+ positively selected. The genes are TRBV27 and TRBJ2-1, with TRBD1 identical over 9 bases. CDR3 sequence reads: CASSRNQDRGRYNEQFF. The CDR3 DNA reads TGTGCCAGCAGCCGTAACCAGGACAGGGGTAGGTACAATGAGCAGTTCTTC.